Below, one TCR beta chain is given with its context. These data are taken from a study of OX40 agonist ivuxolimab in advanced cancers. The wider study: Two cutaneous melanoma patients and one hepatocellular carcinoma patient, three in all, had partial responses.

Between the trimmed V and J ends, which lost 4 bases and 4 bases, there was a span of 14 bases. The CDR3 consists of 15 residues. Germline values: CDR1 SGHRS, CDR2 YFSETQ. Profiled with immunoSEQ multiplex PCR; TCRdb holds only in-frame clones, not every one. The sample contains around 140,000 clones, about nine tenths of which appear only once. The specimen comprised CD4+ or CD8+ T cells sorted from blood, sampled in a trial of the OX40 agonist ivuxolimab. The clonotype originates from an adult with an advanced solid tumor such as melanoma, head and neck, liver or kidney cancer. The rearrangement joins TRBV5-1 to TRBJ1-4; no firm D call. CDR3 sequence: CASSLRPAGNEKLFF. Here the CDR3 DNA reads TGCGCCAGCAGCCTCCGACCGGCAGGTAATGAAAAACTGTTTTTT.